This entry features one T cell receptor (delta chain) sequence. The antigen is undetermined. This sequence is one base from a far larger clone and is likely a read error. The identical CDR3 is also encoded by other nucleotide sequences in the sample. Vgamma9/Vdelta2+ and Vdelta2-negative gammadelta T cells were flow-sorted from PBMC for bulk sequencing. The entry originates in a study of γδ T cells in repeated Plasmodium falciparum infection. Study summary: Donors were malaria-exposed Malian children or age- and gender-matched Australian children. Each infection was followed by sampling at 21 days, plus baseline and some pre-infection draws. Findings and caveats of the study: Vdelta2-negative gammadelta repertoires appeared less diverse and less shared in Malian than Australian children.

TCRdb redid the clone calls on the multiplex PCR reads with CATT. The sample lists roughly 93,000 delta-chain clones, 1.4% occurring once. The CDR3 consists of 15 residues. V was clipped by 3 bases and J by 14 bases; unmatched bases: 17. Per germline, CDR1 GEAIGNYY and CDR2 EKD. This clonotype originated in a pool of human donors (malaria-infected and uninfected, not separated). The source material was gamma-delta T cells from blood. The V gene is TRDV2, the J gene TRDJ1, with 10 bases identical to TRDD3. The CDR3 is CACDLRLGTGGCFIF. The CDR3 coding sequence is TGTGCCTGTGACCTTCGACTTGGGACTGGGGGATGTTTTATCTTT.